What follows are 20 T cell receptor beta chains derived from one specimen sequenced in a study of tumor-infiltrating lymphocytes in primary liver carcinoma. The researchers produced TCR beta cDNA from around 0.5 ug total RNA with a constant-region primer. Nested multiplex PCR, run for three rounds with slightly modified ARM-PCR, yielded TCR beta libraries. Primers for the first two PCR rounds were TRBV1-TRBV30 forward primers and a C-beta reverse primer (approximately 10 cycles per round). TCRdb ran MiXCR on the multiplex PCR reads and lists one entry per CDR3 protein. The sample lists fewer than 70,000 distinct CDR3 sequences; less than 75% were seen once. Without any cell sorting, roughly 18-31 mg of bulk tissue yielded co-extracted RNA and DNA. Input material: liver tumor tissue from sampling region 2. Subset here: tumor region T2, inferior pole. The receptors derive from a middle-aged man with primary liver carcinoma and hepatitis B virus infection.

In regard to this clonotype: Germline and junction disagree at one end, which may indicate a read error. The chain uses TRBV29-1 and TRBJ2-2; 8 bases match TRBD2. The CDR3 sequence is 15 residues long. Germline V gives CDR1 SQVTM, CDR2 ANQGSEA. The CDR3 reads CSVERGGGGTGELFF. The CDR3 DNA reads TGTAGCGTTGAACGGGGGGGAGGGGGCACCGGGGAGCTGTTTTTT.

This clonotype was counted only a few times. This chain uses TRBV7-8 with TRBJ2-3, with 9 positions matching TRBD2. V lost 3 bases, J lost 0 bases, and 16 bases stayed unmatched. This CDR3 is built from 20 residues. CDR1 and CDR2 (germline): SGHVS, FQNEAQ. The CDR3, as DNA: TGTGCCAGCAGCTTCGCCGTGGGGAGCGGGAGGACTCCTAGCACAGATACGCAGTATTTT. It specifies CASSFAVGSGRTPSTDTQYF.

Worth noting for this clonotype: A much larger clonotype is one base distant, so this may be a read error. V and J are TRBV21-1 and TRBJ1-5. TRBV21-1 is a pseudogene locus. This CDR3 has 18 residues. DNA of the CDR3: TGTGCCAGCAGCTCAAAAGACAATTTCGGAAACCTGATGTGGTCCCAGCATTTT. It specifies CASSSKDNFGNLMWSQHF.

The sample holds many counts of this clonotype. This sequence joins TRBV7-9 and TRBJ2-1, with a weak D call TRBD2 (6 bases). With 4 bases removed from V and 3 bases from J, the gap between germline ends came to 16 bases. CDR3 length: 16 amino acids. CDR1 SEHNR and CDR2 FQNEAQ come from the germline V gene (reference sequence). DNA for the CDR3: TGTGCCAGCAGCTCCTTGGGTTGGCGGGACTACAATGAGCAGTTCTTC. It encodes CASSSLGWRDYNEQFF.

This chain connects TRBV10-3 to TRBJ2-1; tentative D call: TRBD1 (5 bases). Germline lookup yields CDR1 ENHRY and CDR2 SYGVKD. The CDR3 is 14 residues long. The CDR3 sequence is CTTTQATPQDEQFF. In DNA, the CDR3 is TGTACTACAACACAGGCGACCCCCCAGGATGAGCAGTTCTTC.

This clonotype was observed a few times. The chain employs TRBV27 and TRBJ2-1; TRBD2 aligns across 11 bases. CDR1 MNHEY and CDR2 SMNVEV come from the germline V gene (reference sequence). J lost 7 bases, V lost 6 bases, and 11 bases had no gene match. The CDR3 consists of 16 residues. The CDR3 region has the DNA TGTGCCAGCAGCGACCTTAGCGGGAGGGGAGTTAATGAGCAGTTCTTC. Residues: CASSDLSGRGVNEQFF.

With respect to this clonotype: The CDR3 end shows no conserved phenylalanine or tryptophan, and so a read error is likely. This chain joins TRBV10-2 and TRBJ2-2; D is undetermined. The germline gives CDR1 WSHSY, CDR2 SAAADI. V was shortened by 4 bases and J by 7 bases, with 13 bases between the two germline ends. This CDR3 comprises 14 residues. CDR3 amino acids: CASSVIGSSGELFL. The CDR3 DNA follows: TGCGCCAGCAGTGTTATAGGATCAAGCGGGGAGCTGTTTTTA.

A remark on this clonotype: One end of the junction is discordant with germline, which a read error may explain. The rearrangement joins TRBV29-1 to TRBJ1-1; D is unresolved. Germline V gene sequence: CDR1 SQVTM, CDR2 ANQGSEA. The CDR3 spans 11 residues. The CDR3 region is CSVTENTEALF. The CDR3 DNA follows: TGCAGCGTTACCGAGAACACTGAAGCTCTCTTT.

This clonotype was picked up a small number of times. Just one base apart from a much larger clone, this may be a read error. The rearrangement joins TRBV6-1 to TRBJ1-5; 10 bases fit TRBD1. The CDR3 is 15 amino acids. Per germline, CDR1 MNHNS and CDR2 SASEGT. This CDR3 is CASSDPGQGNQPQQF. The CDR3 nucleotides are TGTGCCAGCAGTGATCCGGGACAGGGGAATCAGCCCCAGCAATTT.

About this clonotype: One end of the junction is discordant with germline, which a read error may explain. The chain joins TRBV12-3 or TRBV12-4 to TRBJ2-3; 11 bases are a match to TRBD2. The CDR3 runs 16 residues. The CDR3 here is CANRPGTSGITDTQYF. The CDR3 region has the DNA TGTGCCAACAGACCGGGGACTAGCGGTATCACAGATACGCAGTATTTC.

This chain links TRBV6-1 with TRBJ2-5; TRBD1 matches 9 bases. Germline V lookup: CDR1 MNHNS, CDR2 SASEGT. J was trimmed by 6 bases and V by 7 bases; bases with no gene match: 9. This CDR3 comprises 14 residues. CDR3 sequence: CASTYGTGRKTQYF. Here the CDR3 DNA reads TGTGCCAGCACCTACGGGACAGGGAGAAAGACCCAGTACTTC.

A remark on this clonotype: Sequence at one end of the junction differs from germline and may be a read error. The chain has TRBV5-4 and TRBJ2-7, with 7 bases lining up with TRBD1. Germline CDR1 is SGHNT and CDR2 is YYREEE (reference sequence). This CDR3 has 14 residues. CDR3 protein: CVSSLYGQAYEQYF. The CDR3 DNA follows: TGTGTCAGCAGCTTGTACGGACAGGCCTACGAGCAGTACTTC.

V usage is TRBV4-1 and J usage is TRBJ2-3; D might be TRBD2 (5 bases). Germline CDR1 MGHRA, CDR2 YSYEKL. CDR3 size: 18 residues. With 3 bases removed from V and 6 bases from J, the gap between germline ends came to 25 bases. The CDR3 region is CASSQSIALVGVTDTQYF. For the CDR3, the DNA is TGCGCCAGCAGCCAGAGCATTGCCCTAGTGGGAGTGACCGATACGCAGTATTTT.

This clonotype occurred a few times. No conserved phenylalanine or tryptophan is present at the end of the CDR3, so a read error is the likely explanation. The DNA is left out, because the CDR3 cannot be placed on it with certainty; the CDR3 is given as TCRdb lists it. CDR3: CASSKTPGGTNEKLFY. J is TRBJ1-4 and V is TRBV11-2. The CDR3 comprises 16 residues, both ends counted. Per the germline V gene, CDR1 is SGHAT and CDR2 is FQNNGV.

About this clonotype itself: This CDR3 fails to terminate in the conserved phenylalanine or tryptophan, so it likely reflects a read error. The J gene is TRBJ2-2, the V gene TRBV6-1; 11 bases match TRBD2. Germline trimming cut 8 bases from V and 9 bases from J; bases unmatched to any gene: 8. Germline V gene lookup returns CDR1 MNHNS and CDR2 SASEGT. The CDR3 is 14 amino acids. CDR3 amino acids: CASGGLAVTRELFL. CDR3 DNA: TGTGCCAGCGGGGGACTAGCGGTGACCAGGGAGCTGTTTCTT.

About this clonotype: The conserved phenylalanine or tryptophan is not found at the CDR3 terminus, so this likely reflects a read error. The chain links TRBV6-1 to TRBJ2-2, with 9 bases aligning to TRBD1. Germline V CDR1 and CDR2: MNHNS, SASEGT. The CDR3 spans 17 residues. CDR3 in amino acids: CTSRGIQGALDTGELFS. DNA for the CDR3: TGTACCAGCAGAGGAATACAGGGGGCTTTGGACACCGGGGAGCTGTTTTCT.

The chain joins TRBV6-1 to TRBJ2-7; D uncertain. Germline CDR1 and CDR2: MNHNS and SASEGT. The CDR3 runs to 16 residues. V lost 5 bases, J lost 0 bases, and 17 bases lay in between. The CDR3 sequence is CASSRSTPASSYEQYF. The CDR3, as DNA: TGTGCCAGCAGTCGCTCAACCCCTGCGAGCTCCTACGAGCAGTACTTC.

Concerning this clonotype: One end of the junction fails to match germline, which may point to a read error. The chain combines TRBV10-2 with TRBJ1-4, with D perhaps matching TRBD1 (6 bases). This CDR3 comprises 14 residues. The germline V gene has CDR1 WSHSY and CDR2 SAAADI. CDR3 DNA: TGCGCCAACAGTGAGTCTAGCAGGGGCTTGGTACTGTTTTTT. The encoded protein is CANSESSRGLVLFF.

Regarding this clonotype: One end of the junction varies from germline; a read error may be responsible. The rearrangement joins TRBV4-2 to TRBJ2-7, with D perhaps assigned TRBD1 or TRBD2 (5 bases each). The CDR3 has 16 amino acids. CDR1 is LGHNA and CDR2 is YNFKEQ in the germline V gene. The DNA of the CDR3 is TGTGACAGCAGCCAAGGGGTAGGGACGGGCGGCTACGAGCAGTACTTC. This codes for CDSSQGVGTGGYEQYF.

Comments on this clonotype: Compared with germline, one end of the junction differs, possibly owing to a read error. The chain has TRBV5-1 and TRBJ2-2; 7 nucleotides agree with TRBD1. CDR3 size: 15 residues. In germline, CDR1 is SGHRS, CDR2 YFSETQ. The CDR3 reads CASSDRVPKTGELFF. CDR3 in DNA: TGCGCCAGCAGCGACAGGGTACCGAAGACCGGGGAGCTGTTTTTT.